The entry that follows covers one T cell receptor (beta chain) sequence. Its binding antigen is unknown. No much larger clonotype is one base removed from it; base qualities were not supplied. From a lookup of the germline V gene, CDR1 and CDR2 are SNHLY and FYNNEI. The CDR3 numbers 15 residues from cysteine through phenylalanine. CDR3 DNA only is kept here, 45 bases in frame from base 1. The germline V and J ends show losses of 6 bases and 7 bases respectively, and no gene match explains 14 bases of the junction. These data come from a study of control samples from healthy donors and cancer patients (dated by TCRdb to 2019 to 2021). The library was obtained by the immunoSEQ multiplex PCR assay. Entries here come from immuneACCESS through TCRdb and include only in-frame sequences with V and J called. Some clones fail to appear in such tables; in the studies checked, an unresolved V gene covers under half of the shortfall, and the cause of the remainder is unknown. For this sample there are over 150,000 clones; 90% appear just once. Of the sample, just over 1.4% is held by the ten largest clones.

This clonotype was obtained from a woman in her 50s in good health. The rearranged segments are TRBV2 and TRBJ1-2; 7 bases in the middle match TRBD1. The sample was blood. CDR3 region: CASSSPDRIKSGYTF. The DNA sequence is given as TGTGCCAGCAGCTCACCGGACAGGATTAAGAGTGGCTACACCTTC.